This is a list of T cell receptor beta chains from one sample in a study of CD8 T cells in ankylosing spondylitis. One entry per CDR3 protein, called by TCRdb with MiXCR from the 5' RACE reads. Of 200,000 to 300,000 distinct CDR3 sequences in the sample, 10% to 13% were seen once. Input material: blood, either unsorted or a sorted T cell fraction (not recorded which). The receptors derive from a male donor with ankylosing spondylitis or in good health (not recorded which). The CDR3 runs from the conserved cysteine through the conserved F or W. D genes are given only for firm matches. Clone size is not always given. Where it is, it says once, few, many or a class for expanded clones.

>TRBD1|many|TRBV29-1|TRBJ1-2
TGCAGCGTTGGGGACAGGGTTGGCTACACCTTC
CSVGDRVGYTF
>NA|NA|TRBV7-2|TRBJ2-5
TGTGCCAGCCGCCCCGGTGGGGCGGTCGGTGAAGAGACCCAGTACTTC
CASRPGGAVGEETQYF
>NA|many|TRBV19|TRBJ1-5
TGTGCCAGTACCCTATCCGGAGGGGGGCGAGGTCAGCCCCAGCATTTT
CASTLSGGGRGQPQHF
>TRBD2|many|TRBV20-1|TRBJ2-7
TGCAGTGCTAGAGATCCACTAGCGGGAGTAGGAGAGCAGTACTTC
CSARDPLAGVGEQYF
>NA|NA|TRBV5-1|TRBJ1-6
TGCGCCAGCAGCCCGCCAGGGGACTATAATTCACCCCTCCACTTT
CASSPPGDYNSPLHF
>NA|many|TRBV2|TRBJ1-1
TGTGCCAGCAGTATGGGCACTGAAGCTTTCTTT
CASSMGTEAFF
>TRBD2|many|TRBV12-3/TRBV12-4|TRBJ2-7
TGTGCCAGCAGACCAAGAGCGGGGGCCTACGAGCAGTACTTC
CASRPRAGAYEQYF
>TRBD1|many|TRBV3-1|TRBJ1-6
TGTGCCAGCAGCCAACTGGGACAGGGGGGGAATTCACCCCTCCACTTT
CASSQLGQGGNSPLHF
>NA|many|TRBV29-1|TRBJ2-1
TGCAGCGTTGAGGGGGGAGAACTCATCAATGAGCAGTTCTTC
CSVEGGELINEQFF
>TRBD1|NA|TRBV4-1|TRBJ1-5
TGCGCCAGCAGCCAAGGACCAGGACAGGACAATCAGCCCCAGCATTTT
CASSQGPGQDNQPQHF
>TRBD1|NA|TRBV5-4|TRBJ2-7
TGTGCCAGCAGCGCCCGGGACAGGCTCTCCCACGACCACGAGCAGTACTTC
CASSARDRLSHDHEQYF
>NA|many|TRBV27|TRBJ1-1
TGTGCCAGCAGTTTTGGAGGCACCCCAGCTTTCTTT
CASSFGGTPAFF
>NA|many|TRBV7-8|TRBJ2-2
TGTGCCAGCCTACACGACACCGGGGAGCTGTTTTTT
CASLHDTGELFF
>TRBD1|many|TRBV29-1|TRBJ1-2
TGCAGCGTTACAGGGGCCGCGCTCGACTATGGCTACACCTTC
CSVTGAALDYGYTF
>TRBD2|many|TRBV30|TRBJ2-3
TGTGCCTGCTCTCCGGGACTAAGCACAGATACGCAGTATTTT
CACSPGLSTDTQYF
>NA|many|TRBV5-1|TRBJ2-2
TGCGCCAGCAGCTTGGAACAGGGTGGTACCGGGGAGCTGTTTTTT
CASSLEQGGTGELFF
>TRBD2|many|TRBV10-3|TRBJ2-1
TGTGCCATCAGAGAAAGCGGGGGTGGGTACGATGAGCAGTTCTTC
CAIRESGGGYDEQFF
>TRBD1|many|TRBV7-8|TRBJ2-3
TGTGCCAGCAGCTCAGGGGGTCGACGCACAGATACGCAGTATTTT
CASSSGGRRTDTQYF
>NA|NA|TRBV15|TRBJ2-2
TGTGCCACCAGCAGGGACAAAAAAGCCGGGGAGCTGTTTTTT
CATSRDKKAGELFF
>NA|many|TRBV13|TRBJ1-2
TGTGCCAGCAGCTTAGCCGGGGACGGACCCAACTATGGCTACACCTTC
CASSLAGDGPNYGYTF
>TRBD1|many|TRBV10-3|TRBJ1-5
TGTGCCATCAGCGAGTCCGGACAGGGGATCGGTAGCAATCAGCCCCAGCATTTT
CAISESGQGIGSNQPQHF
>NA|NA|TRBV7-9|TRBJ2-3
TGTGCCAGCAGCCCGGACAGTAACACAGATACGCAGTATTTT
CASSPDSNTDTQYF
>NA|NA|TRBV7-2|TRBJ1-2
TGTGCCAGCAGCTTACCGCCCCAGACGAGGGGATTGTTGCTGACTAACTATGGCTACACCTTC
CASSLPPQTRGLLLTNYGYTF
>NA|NA|TRBV3-1|TRBJ2-4
TGTGCCAGCAGCCAAGAATGGCGGGGAGCCAAAAACATTCAGTACTTC
CASSQEWRGAKNIQYF
>NA|many|TRBV6-1|TRBJ1-4
TGTGCCAGCAGATCTTCCGGGACGAAGACCGAAAAACTGTTTTTT
CASRSSGTKTEKLFF
>NA|many|TRBV10-3|TRBJ2-7
TGTGCCATCAGTGAGTCTCGCGGCGCCTACGAGCAGTACTTC
CAISESRGAYEQYF
>TRBD2|few|TRBV10-1|TRBJ2-7
TGCGCCACCGCCCCTATGGGACTAGCGGCCGAGCAGTACTTC
CATAPMGLAAEQYF
>TRBD1|few|TRBV7-2|TRBJ2-1
TGTGCCAGCAGAACCGGTGGACAGGTAAATGAGCAGTTCTTC
CASRTGGQVNEQFF
>NA|many|TRBV4-1|TRBJ1-5
TGCGCCAGCAGCCAAGACCAGGGAGGCAGGCCCCAGCATTTT
CASSQDQGGRPQHF
>TRBD2|many|TRBV3-1|TRBJ2-1
TGTGCCAGCACAAGAAGCGGGAGTTTGGATGAGCAGTTCTTC
CASTRSGSLDEQFF
>NA|many|TRBV18|TRBJ1-2
TGTGCCAGCTCACCGTCGAGGGGCGTGGGCTACACCTTC
CASSPSRGVGYTF
>TRBD2|many|TRBV20-1|TRBJ2-1
TGCAGTGCTAGAGATACGGGGGGGGCCGATGAGCAGTTCTTC
CSARDTGGADEQFF
>NA|few|TRBV7-9|TRBJ2-1
TGTGCCAGCTCTACCGACACAGGGTTGAATGAGCAGTTCTTC
CASSTDTGLNEQFF
>NA|many|TRBV5-8|TRBJ2-1
TGTGCCAGCAGCTTGGACTTGCGTGAGCAGTTCTTC
CASSLDLREQFF
>NA|many|TRBV25-1|TRBJ2-7
TGTGCCAGCAGTGGGTGGGCAAGCGACGAGCAGTACTTC
CASSGWASDEQYF
>NA|many|TRBV20-1|TRBJ1-2
TGCAGTGCTAGAGTTGCCGATAACTATGGCTACACCTTC
CSARVADNYGYTF
>TRBD1|many|TRBV15|TRBJ1-1
TGTGCCACCAGCAGAGGGGGACAGGGACGAGGGGACACTGAAGCTTTCTTT
CATSRGGQGRGDTEAFF
>TRBD2|NA|TRBV7-2|TRBJ2-1
TGTGCCAGCAGCCGACCTGCGGGGGGCGCGGGCAATGAGCAGTTCTTC
CASSRPAGGAGNEQFF
>NA|many|TRBV10-3|TRBJ1-4
TGTGCCATCAGTCCTTTCAAAGTTGGATCTAATGAAAAACTGTTTTTT
CAISPFKVGSNEKLFF
>NA|NA|TRBV15|TRBJ2-4
TGTGCCACCAGCTTAACCAGGGGCGCGCCCAAAAACATTCAGTACTTC
CATSLTRGAPKNIQYF
>NA|NA|TRBV13|TRBJ2-3
TGTGTCACCGCGGAGGCCCCCACAGATACGCAGTATTTT
CVTAEAPTDTQYF
>NA|many|TRBV20-1|TRBJ2-3
TGCAGTGCTAGAGTTGAGGGTTACCCCACAGATACGCAGTATTTT
CSARVEGYPTDTQYF
>TRBD1|few|TRBV18|TRBJ2-7
TGTGCCAGCTCACCGGGACAGGGGATCCCCTACGAGCAGTACTTC
CASSPGQGIPYEQYF
>NA|many|TRBV20-1|TRBJ2-7
TGCAGTGCTAGGGCCCCGGGCTACGAGCAGTACTTC
CSARAPGYEQYF
>NA|many|TRBV10-3|TRBJ2-2
TGTGCCATCAGTAGGACGGACTTTAACACCGGGGAGCTGTTTTTT
CAISRTDFNTGELFF
>NA|many|TRBV27|TRBJ2-1
TGTGCCAGCAGTTTGGTACTACACAATGAGCAGTTCTTC
CASSLVLHNEQFF
>NA|many|TRBV28|TRBJ1-2
TGTGCCAGCAGTTTAGACCCCCTAGGAGGGGGTTATGGCTACACCTTC
CASSLDPLGGGYGYTF
>NA|NA|TRBV11-3|TRBJ2-7
TGTGCCAGCAGTTCAGGTGTCAGCGGGTTCTCCTACGAGCAGTACTTC
CASSSGVSGFSYEQYF
>TRBD1|NA|TRBV11-2|TRBJ2-5
TGTGCCAGCAGCCTACAGGGGGCCTTGGGAGAGACCCAGTACTTC
CASSLQGALGETQYF
>NA|many|TRBV20-1|TRBJ1-2
TGCAGTGCTAGAGATAATGGCTACACCTTC
CSARDNGYTF
>TRBD1|many|TRBV6-2/TRBV6-3|TRBJ1-2
TGTGCCAGCACCGGGGACAGGATAAACTATGGCTACACCTTC
CASTGDRINYGYTF
>TRBD2|many|TRBV7-6|TRBJ2-7
TGTGCCAGCAGCTCCCCAGCGGGGGCTACTGGTGAGCAGTACTTC
CASSSPAGATGEQYF
>NA|NA|TRBV12-5|TRBJ2-7
TGTGCTAGTGGTTTAGGGCTGGAGCAGTACTTC
CASGLGLEQYF
>NA|many|TRBV12-3/TRBV12-4|TRBJ2-5
TGTGCCAGTCATGAAGGGGGGGAAAAGACCCAGTACTTC
CASHEGGEKTQYF
>TRBD1|few|TRBV7-9|TRBJ1-4
TGTGCCAGCAGCGAACCGGGACAGGAAAAAAAACTGTTTTTT
CASSEPGQEKKLFF